What follows are 6 T cell receptor beta chains derived from one specimen sequenced in a study of T cell repertoires in cytomegalovirus infection. TCRdb redid the calling of the reads with MiXCR, one entry per CDR3 protein. The sample yields about 260,000 distinct CDR3 sequences, roughly 13% seen once. Sequencing was performed on PBMCs. Receptor source: a human donor in good health (CMV status not recorded). Some clones in this sample may be carry-over from other donors' samples.

V gene TRBV23-1 combines with J gene TRBJ2-7; 10 bases agree with TRBD1. TRBV23-1 is identified as an open reading frame with a role that is uncertain. With V trimmed by 2 bases and J by 5 bases, 3 bases remained unmatched. This CDR3 contains 14 residues. CDR3 in amino acids: CASSQDRGPHEQYF. CDR3 bases: TGCGCCAGCAGTCAAGACAGGGGGCCTCACGAGCAGTACTTC.

This clonotype has ten or more counts. This sequence joins TRBV7-2 and TRBJ2-7, with 9 bases fitting TRBD2. The CDR3 is 14 residues long. Germline loops: CDR1 SGHTA, CDR2 FQGNSA. The trim removed 3 bases at V and 2 bases at J, leaving 2 bases unmatched. The CDR3 region is CASSLGLAAYEQYF. DNA of the CDR3: TGTGCCAGCAGCTTGGGACTAGCCGCCTACGAGCAGTACTTC.

In this sample, this clonotype turned up a few times. The rearrangement joins TRBV6-2 or TRBV6-3 to TRBJ1-2; perhaps TRBD1 as D (5 bases). V lost 9 bases, J lost 6 bases, and 20 bases lay in between. The CDR3 length is 14 residues. Germline assignment: CDR1 MNHEY and CDR2 SVGEGT. CDR3 DNA sequence: TGTGCCAGTTCGGGACCGCTTAAAATGGATGGCTACACCTTC. Translation gives CASSGPLKMDGYTF.

This clonotype was detected a few times. At one of its ends the junction is not consistent with the germline gene, which may arise from a read error. The V call is TRBV4-1, the J call TRBJ1-2; D possibly corresponds to TRBD1 (5 bases). The CDR3 runs 16 residues. CDR1 is MGHRA and CDR2 is YSYEKL in the germline V gene. Here the CDR3 DNA reads TGTGCCAGCAGCCAAGATCGTCCAGGGATAAGCTATGGCTACACCTTC. Translating it yields CASSQDRPGISYGYTF.

In regard to this clonotype: A much larger clone sits a single nucleotide away, making a read error possible. This rearrangement joins TRBV19 to TRBJ2-1, with D perhaps TRBD2 (6 bases). The CDR3 has 13 residues. Germline V lookup: CDR1 LNHDA, CDR2 SQIVND (reference sequence). The chain's CDR3 is CANSASVNNEQFF. The CDR3 bases are TGTGCCAATAGTGCTAGCGTAAACAATGAGCAGTTCTTC.

The rearrangement joins TRBV2 to TRBJ2-3, with D tentatively TRBD2 (7 bases). The CDR3 consists of 13 residues. Germline V gene data show CDR1 as SNHLY and CDR2 as FYNNEI. Trimming removed 0 bases from V and 14 bases from J, with 15 bases in between. The CDR3 DNA reads TGTGCCAGCAGTGAAGCGTACGGGGGGCGCCGGTATTTT. This gives the protein CASSEAYGGRRYF.